The source of this T cell receptor beta chain is a study of T-cell memory formation after mild COVID-19. Study in general: TCR clusters were largely donor specific.

TCRdb re-derived calls from the 5' RACE reads in MiXCR, one entry per CDR3 protein. The table has 150,000 to 200,000 distinct CDR3 sequences, about 14% seen once. The study's findings and limits: Clones that contracted clustered mainly in CM and EM if CD4+ and in EMRA if CD8+.

Germline CDR1 SEHNR, CDR2 FQNEAQ (reference sequence). The CDR3 is 14 amino acids. V shed 5 bases and J shed 4 bases, with 12 bases lying between them. This clonotype was counted a few times. No antigen is known for it. The rearrangement links TRBV7-9 to TRBJ1-5; D unresolved. Sequencing was performed on PBMCs or a T cell subset sorted from them (not recorded which). This TCR came from an adult woman who had mild COVID-19 (a few samples of this study predate the infection). Cell type and time point are not known. This CDR3 reads CASSPDRGNQPQHF. Written as DNA, the CDR3 is TGTGCCAGCAGCCCCGACCGGGGAAATCAGCCCCAGCATTTT.